This T cell receptor beta chain emerged from a study of glioma-infiltrating T cells. V lost 10 bases and J 5 bases, leaving 17 bases between the germline ends. This CDR3 has 13 amino acids. Germline CDR1 SGHTA, CDR2 FQGNSA. The iRepertoire nested amplicon-rescue multiplex PCR amplified TCR alpha and beta CDR3s from RNA. One-step reverse transcription and amplification started from around 100-400 ng of tissue mRNA or PBMC total RNA. TCRdb re-analysed the multiplex PCR reads in MiXCR, keeping a single row per CDR3 protein. The table includes some 150,000 distinct CDR3 sequences, about two fifths detected once.

This sequence originates from a human donor with low-grade glioma or glioblastoma, undergoing nonglioma brain surgery, or in good health (not recorded which). The chain combines TRBV7-2 with TRBJ2-5, with D perhaps TRBD1 (5 bases). The source material was glioma tissue, nonneoplastic brain tissue, or PBMCs (not recorded which). The CDR3 here is CATGRRYLETQYF. The CDR3 coding sequence is TGTGCCACAGGGCGAAGATACCTCGAGACCCAGTACTTC.